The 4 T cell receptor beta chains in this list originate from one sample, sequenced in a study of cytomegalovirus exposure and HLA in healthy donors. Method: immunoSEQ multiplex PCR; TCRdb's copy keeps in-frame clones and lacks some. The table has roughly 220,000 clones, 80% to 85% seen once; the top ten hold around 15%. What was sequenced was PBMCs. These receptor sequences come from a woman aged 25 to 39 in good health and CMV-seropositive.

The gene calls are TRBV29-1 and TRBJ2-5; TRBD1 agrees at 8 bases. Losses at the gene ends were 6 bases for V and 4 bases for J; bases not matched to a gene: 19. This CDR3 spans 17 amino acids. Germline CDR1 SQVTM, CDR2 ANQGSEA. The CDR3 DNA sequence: TGCAGCGTCACTGCCTATCCGAGAAGACAGGGGATAGAGACCCAGTACTTC. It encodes CSVTAYPRRQGIETQYF.

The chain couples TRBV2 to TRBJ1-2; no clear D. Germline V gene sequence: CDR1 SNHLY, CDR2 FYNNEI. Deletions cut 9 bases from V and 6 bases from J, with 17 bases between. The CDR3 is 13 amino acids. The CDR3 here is CASYFRLSDGYTF. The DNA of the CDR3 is TGTGCCAGTTATTTTCGCTTGTCTGATGGCTACACCTTC.

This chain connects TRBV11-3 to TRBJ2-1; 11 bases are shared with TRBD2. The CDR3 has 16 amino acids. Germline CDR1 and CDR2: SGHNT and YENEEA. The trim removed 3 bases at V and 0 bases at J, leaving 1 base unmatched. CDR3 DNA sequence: TGTGCCAGCAGCTTGGGACTAGCGGCCTCCTACAATGAGCAGTTCTTC. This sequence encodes CASSLGLAASYNEQFF.

The CDR3 reads CASSLTTSGRASTDTQYF. In DNA form, the CDR3 reads TGTGCCAGTAGTCTAACGACTAGCGGGAGGGCTAGCACAGATACGCAGTATTTT. This chain joins TRBV19 and TRBJ2-3; 14 nucleotides match TRBD2. CDR1 LNHDA and CDR2 SQIVND come from the germline V gene (reference sequence). V trimming: 5 bases; J trimming: 0 bases; junction bases outside the gene matches: 7. The CDR3 runs 18 residues. The full variable domain, with the rest looked up from reference TRBV19 and TRBJ2-3, is DGGITQSPKYLFRKEGQNVTLSCEQNLNHDAMYWYRQDPGQGLRLIYYSQIVNDFQKGDIAEGYSVSREKKESFPLTVTSAQKNPTAFYLCASSLTTSGRASTDTQYFGPGTRLTVL.